This record concerns one T cell receptor beta chain sequence. A junction boundary mismatches the germline segment, possibly from a read error. MiXCR was run by TCRdb on the 5' RACE reads, yielding one entry per CDR3 protein. The table includes approximately 260,000 distinct CDR3 sequences, around 15% detected once. Germline values: CDR1 MNHEY, CDR2 SVGEGT. This CDR3 spans 8 amino acids. This record belongs to a study of T-cell memory formation after mild COVID-19. Sequenced material: PBMCs or a T cell subset sorted from them (not recorded which). The chain couples TRBV6-2 or TRBV6-3 to TRBJ1-2; D is unresolved. This receptor was identified in a man aged 18 to 29 who had mild COVID-19 (a few samples of this study predate the infection). Cell type and time point are not known. CDR3 nucleotide sequence: TGTGCCAGCAGTCCTCCCGCCTTC. Residues: CASSPPAF.